These 7 T cell receptor beta chains were all obtained from the same sample, sequenced in a study of beta chain features in type 1 diabetes. Study outcomes and limitations: People with Type 1 diabetes carried modestly yet significantly shorter TCRB CDR3s in all four CD4+ subsets.

What these receptors recognize is not known. Every isolated RNA sample was fully reverse transcribed, so sequencing captured expressed TCRB transcripts. Clones were read by immunoSEQ multiplex PCR, and TCRdb kept only the in-frame ones, dropping some. This table has 230,000 or so clones, 16% appearing once. Sequences were obtained from naive CD4+ T cells from blood. These TCRs come from a man younger than 45 with type 1 diabetes.

V gene TRBV10-3 combines with J gene TRBJ2-5; no clear D. Germline V gives CDR1 ENHRY, CDR2 SYGVKD. The CDR3 is 12 residues long. With 8 bases removed from V and 5 bases from J, the gap between germline ends came to 12 bases. CDR3 nucleotides: TGTGCCATCCGTGGAGCCATGGAGACCCAGTACTTC. This encodes CAIRGAMETQYF.

This clone has just a few counts. This chain joins TRBV27 and TRBJ1-4; 8 nucleotides align to TRBD1. The J segment lost 6 bases and the V segment lost 7 bases, leaving 4 bases of the junction unmatched. The germline V gene encodes CDR1 MNHEY and CDR2 SMNVEV (reference sequence). This CDR3 is 13 amino acids long. This chain's CDR3 is CASTGQGHEKLFF. CDR3 sequence (DNA): TGTGCCAGCACCGGACAGGGCCATGAAAAACTGTTTTTT.

This clone was detected a few times. V is TRBV5-1 and J is TRBJ2-1, with D perhaps matching TRBD2 (5 bases). Germline V gene sequence: CDR1 SGHRS, CDR2 YFSETQ. CDR3 length equals 13 residues. V was trimmed by 2 bases and J by 8 bases, leaving 11 bases between them. CDR3 bases: TGCGCCAGCAGCTTACGTCTGGGAGATGAGCAGTTCTTC. Translated: CASSLRLGDEQFF.

The table lists this clone with a few counts. The chain carries TRBV28 and TRBJ1-5; D is undetermined. This CDR3 spans 12 amino acids. Germline V gene sequence: CDR1 MDHEN, CDR2 SYDVKM. Trimming removed 7 bases from V and 6 bases from J, with 10 bases in between. The chain's CDR3 is CASNIPGQPQHF. The DNA for the CDR3 is TGTGCCAGCAATATACCGGGTCAGCCCCAGCATTTT.

This clone was counted only a few times. The chain has TRBV9 and TRBJ2-1; 8 bases agree with TRBD2. Germline CDR1 reads SGDLS; CDR2 reads YYNGEE. This CDR3 comprises 14 residues. V lost 0 bases and J lost 9; bases outside the gene matches: 5. The DNA of the CDR3 is TGTGCCAGCAGCGTAGCGGGAGGGCCGGGTGAGCAGTTCTTC. The encoded protein is CASSVAGGPGEQFF.

Comments on this clone: In the same sample, other DNA sequences code for this CDR3. The V gene is TRBV7-9, the J gene TRBJ2-1; D is unresolved. CDR3 size: 14 residues. Trimming stripped 1 base from V and 1 base from J, with 5 bases between. In germline, CDR1 is SEHNR, CDR2 FQNEAQ (reference sequence). This CDR3 reads CASSLVASYNEQFF. In DNA form, the CDR3 reads TGTGCCAGCAGCTTAGTTGCATCCTACAATGAGCAGTTCTTC. Full variable domain (missing parts from reference TRBV7-9 and TRBJ2-1): DTGVSQNPRHKITKRGQNVTFRCDPISEHNRLYWYRQTLGQGPEFLTYFQNEAQLEKSRLLSDRFSAERPKGSFSTLEIQRTEQGDSAMYLCASSLVASYNEQFFGPGTRLTVL.

The rearrangement links TRBV9 to TRBJ2-1, with 7 bases that match TRBD2. J lost 4 bases, V lost 3 bases, and 4 bases had no gene match. The length of the CDR3 is 14 residues. Germline CDR1 SGDLS, CDR2 YYNGEE. The CDR3 reads CASSASGAYNEQFF. The CDR3 DNA follows: TGTGCCAGCAGCGCTAGCGGAGCGTACAATGAGCAGTTCTTC.